The 19 T cell receptor beta chains presented below share a single source sample, sequenced in a study of beta chain features in type 1 diabetes. Isolated RNA was reverse transcribed in full, so expressed TCRB transcripts were sequenced. The repertoire was sequenced with immunoSEQ multiplex PCR; TCRdb's copy has only in-frame clones and lacks some. The table has about 290,000 clones, roughly 8% seen once; the top ten hold under 1.3%. The sample comprised central memory CD4+ T cells from blood. The receptors come from a woman in her late teens or twenties in good health.

Remarks on this clone: The conserved phenylalanine or tryptophan normally closing the CDR3 is absent here, so this likely arose from a read error. The DNA is omitted, as the CDR3 cannot be located on it reliably, and the CDR3 follows TCRdb's listing. The chain has TRBV9 and TRBJ2-7; the D segment call TRBD2 is taken from the table without a DNA check. Both ends counted, the CDR3 spans 13 residues. Germline values: CDR1 SGDLS, CDR2 YYNGEE. The CDR3 region is CASSDLLAGGPRI.

The chain combines TRBV7-2 with TRBJ1-5, with D unresolved. From germline, CDR1 is SGHTA and CDR2 FQGNSA. This CDR3 is 14 amino acids long. The V gene lost 4 bases and the J gene lost 3 bases, with 10 bases spanning the gap. The CDR3, as DNA: TGTGCCAGCAGCTCAGCGGGTGCCAATCAGCCCCAGCATTTT. It encodes CASSSAGANQPQHF. Full variable domain (rest looked up from reference TRBV7-2 and TRBJ1-5): GAGVSQSPSNKVTEKGKDVELRCDPISGHTALYWYRQSLGQGLEFLIYFQGNSAPDKSGLPSDRFSAERTGGSVSTLTIQRTQQEDSAVYLCASSSAGANQPQHFGDGTRLSIL.

This clone was detected only a few times. The gene calls are TRBV5-6 and TRBJ2-1, with 9 bases matching TRBD1. Germline V gene sequence: CDR1 SGHDT, CDR2 YYEEEE. The J segment lost 4 bases and the V segment lost 2 bases, leaving 16 bases of the junction unmatched. This CDR3 has 19 residues. In DNA form, the CDR3 reads TGTGCCAGCAGCTTCCTCTATACAGGGGGCCCACCTCGGTACAATGAGCAGTTCTTC. Protein product: CASSFLYTGGPPRYNEQFF.

The rearrangement uses TRBV4-2 and TRBJ2-2; the match to TRBD1 covers 12 bases. This CDR3 has 18 amino acids. Trimming at V came to 2 bases and at J to 9 bases, leaving 13 bases not matched to a gene. CDR1 and CDR2 (germline): LGHNA, YNFKEQ. The CDR3 DNA is TGTGCCAGCAGCCAAAACTCGGGGGGACAGGGGGCAGGTCGGGAGCTGTTTTTT. Encoded protein: CASSQNSGGQGAGRELFF.

The chain carries TRBV15 and TRBJ2-5; possibly TRBD2 for D (5 bases). Per the germline V gene, CDR1 is LNHNV and CDR2 is YYDKDF (reference sequence). The germline V and J ends were trimmed by 0 bases and 2 bases, with 16 bases remaining between them. This CDR3 is built from 17 residues. This CDR3 reads CATSRDRGLGRQETQYF. The CDR3 DNA reads as TGTGCCACCAGCAGAGATCGGGGTTTGGGGAGACAAGAGACCCAGTACTTC.

The chain couples TRBV7-3 to TRBJ2-5; D perhaps matches TRBD2 (5 bases). Germline V gives CDR1 SGHTA, CDR2 FQGTGA. The germline V and J ends were trimmed by 2 bases and 4 bases, with 14 bases remaining between them. CDR3 length equals 15 residues. CDR3 DNA sequence: TGTGCCAGCAGCTTATTTGCCGGGGTAGGAGAGACCCAGTACTTC. Its protein is CASSLFAGVGETQYF.

The genes are TRBV29-1 and TRBJ1-3; D is perhaps TRBD1 (6 bases). V gave up 7 bases and J gave up 4 bases, with 14 bases separating them. The germline gives CDR1 SQVTM, CDR2 ANQGSEA. This CDR3 comprises 13 residues. The CDR3 DNA reads TGCAGCGGGGCCTGGGGGCGCGGAAACACCATATATTTT. This gives the protein CSGAWGRGNTIYF.

The chain carries TRBV7-3 and TRBJ1-4; possibly TRBD1 for D (5 bases). With 2 bases removed from V and 13 bases from J, the gap between germline ends came to 14 bases. Germline V gene sequence: CDR1 SGHTA, CDR2 FQGTGA. The CDR3 covers 13 residues. CDR3 nucleotides: TGTGCCAGCAGCTTATTCAGGGCCGAGGGACTGTTTTTT. Residues: CASSLFRAEGLFF.

This clone was detected a few times. The chain carries TRBV6-5 and TRBJ2-7; 11 bases fit TRBD2. Unmatched junction bases numbered 7, after V lost 6 bases and J lost 6 bases. The germline V gene has CDR1 MNHEY and CDR2 SVGAGI. This CDR3 is built from 14 residues. The CDR3: CASSRLAGFGEQYF. The CDR3 nucleotides are TGTGCCAGCAGCCGACTAGCGGGATTCGGCGAGCAGTACTTC.

This sequence joins TRBV2 and TRBJ1-4, with D maybe TRBD1 (5 bases). This CDR3 has 14 residues. CDR1 and CDR2 from the germline V gene are SNHLY and FYNNEI. Trimming removed 4 bases at V and 7 bases at J, with 13 bases between. CDR3 in amino acids: CASSVQGLGEKLFF. The CDR3 nucleotides read TGTGCCAGCAGTGTGCAGGGTCTCGGTGAAAAACTGTTTTTT. The complete variable domain, with remaining parts taken from reference TRBV2 and TRBJ1-4, reads EPEVTQTPSHQVTQMGQEVILRCVPISNHLYFYWYRQILGQKVEFLVSFYNNEISEKSEIFDDQFSVERPDGSNFTLKIRSTKLEDSAMYFCASSVQGLGEKLFFGSGTQLSVL.

This clone was seen only a few times. The chain is built from TRBV5-1 and TRBJ2-5; TRBD2 aligns across 16 bases. The CDR3 is made up of 15 amino acids. Trimming at V came to 4 bases and at J to 3 bases, leaving 0 bases not matched to a gene. In germline, CDR1 is SGHRS, CDR2 YFSETQ. CDR3 region: CASSGTSGGEETQYF. CDR3 DNA: TGCGCCAGCAGCGGGACTAGCGGGGGGGAAGAGACCCAGTACTTC.

Only a few counts were recorded for this clone. A much larger clone differs by one base, so this may be a read error. V gene TRBV19 combines with J gene TRBJ2-2; 7 nucleotides match TRBD2. Trimming cost V 6 bases and J 3 bases; bases outside gene matches: 4. Germline-derived CDR1 and CDR2 are LNHDA and SQIVND (reference sequence). CDR3 length: 14 residues. This CDR3 reads CASRGGKDTGELFF. The CDR3 DNA sequence: TGTGCCAGTAGGGGGGGGAAGGACACCGGGGAGCTGTTTTTT.

This clone came up a few times. The chain joins TRBV5-4 to TRBJ2-5; 10 bases are shared with TRBD2. Germline V CDR1 and CDR2: SGHNT, YYREEE (reference sequence). The CDR3 extends over 15 amino acids. The trim removed 1 base at V and 3 bases at J, leaving 3 bases unmatched. The CDR3 here is CASSLLLAGEETQYF. CDR3 DNA: TGTGCCAGCAGCTTGTTGCTAGCGGGAGAAGAGACCCAGTACTTC.

This clone was observed a few times. This chain links TRBV6-6 with TRBJ2-7; no firm D call. Germline V lookup: CDR1 MNHNY, CDR2 SVGAGI (reference sequence). This CDR3 has 12 amino acids. V was clipped by 6 bases and J by 5 bases, with 11 bases between them. DNA for the CDR3: TGTGCCAGCAGCCTGCGTATCAACGAGCAGTACTTC. It encodes CASSLRINEQYF.

This sequence joins TRBV18 and TRBJ2-5, with unresolved D. This CDR3 spans 13 amino acids. The germline CDR1 and CDR2 sequences are KGHSH and LQKENI. Trimming removed 3 bases at V and 5 bases at J, with 10 bases between. The DNA of the CDR3 is TGTGCCAGCTCACCCTATCCCGGGGAGACCCAGTACTTC. Translating it yields CASSPYPGETQYF.

The V call is TRBV29-1, the J call TRBJ1-1; 11 bases agree with TRBD1. This CDR3 region has 14 residues. V lost 7 bases to trimming and J lost 1 base; unmatched junction nucleotides: 5. The germline V gene encodes CDR1 SQVTM and CDR2 ANQGSEA. CDR3 amino acids: CSGSGQGANTEAFF. The CDR3 bases are TGCAGCGGGTCCGGACAGGGGGCGAACACTGAAGCTTTCTTT. Looking up the rest from reference TRBV29-1 and TRBJ1-1 gives the full variable domain: SAVISQKPSRDICQRGTSLTIQCQVDSQVTMMFWYRQQPGQSLTLIATANQGSEATYESGFVIDKFPISRPNLTFSTLTVSNMSPEDSSIYLCSGSGQGANTEAFFGQGTRLTVV.

There are a few counts of this clone. The V gene is TRBV7-9, the J gene TRBJ1-3; tentative D call: TRBD1 (6 bases). Looked up from germline, CDR1 is SEHNR and CDR2 is FQNEAQ (reference sequence). Trimming removed 4 bases at V and 0 bases at J, with 13 bases between. The CDR3 runs 16 residues. This CDR3 reads CASSSGQLVSGNTIYF. CDR3 bases: TGTGCCAGCAGCTCTGGACAGCTCGTCTCTGGAAACACCATATATTTT.

The chain is built from TRBV30 and TRBJ2-7; D gene ambiguous. Germline V lookup: CDR1 GTSNPN, CDR2 SVGIG (reference sequence). Trimming took 3 bases from V and 2 from J, leaving 5 bases between them. The CDR3 has 11 residues. The CDR3 region is CAWRMTYEQYF. CDR3 coding DNA: TGTGCCTGGAGAATGACCTACGAGCAGTACTTC.

This clone was seen more than once but under ten times. One end of the junction varies from germline; a read error may be responsible. The chain recombines TRBV27 with TRBJ2-6, with D possibly TRBD2 on 5 matching bases. This CDR3 comprises 19 residues. Germline CDR1 reads MNHEY; CDR2 reads SMNVEV (reference sequence). In DNA form, the CDR3 reads TGTGCCAGCAGATTATCGGCGAGGCCGGCGGGCTCTGGGGCCAACGTCCTGACTTTC. Translating gives CASRLSARPAGSGANVLTF.